The sequence of this T cell receptor beta chain was determined in a study of blood T cell repertoires in COVID-19 (dated by TCRdb to 2020 to 2021). Regarding the complete study: Samples from collaborators originated in the United States, Italy and Spain and spanned both the acute and convalescent phases of COVID-19. The prospective study material was composed of cDNA or gDNA derived from T cells, B-cell-depleted T cells, or PBMCs. Deeply sampled blood TCRbeta repertoires from subjects exposed to, actively infected with, or recovered from COVID-19 were included in the dataset. A freely available public database, intended as a resource for researchers studying the immune response to SARS-CoV-2, is where the repertoires were released. The samples were drawn from two sources: the first 160 participants of the ongoing ImmuneRACE study, and 1,000 to 1,500 subjects contributed by 6 global collaborators. Nearly every sample came with metadata listing a de-identified subject ID, COVID-19 status, age in years and sex. Where available, HLA class I and class II types were taken from metadata supplied by the sample provider and were not determined by assay-based typing. Overall study outcomes, separate from this receptor: The amount of clinical and demographic metadata varied by source and participant and was provided uncurated.

The CDR3, from cysteine to phenylalanine, totals 18 residues. The DNA shown is the 54-base CDR3, in frame from base 1. V lost 3 bases and J lost 1 base, and the count of bases not matched to a germline gene is 11. CDR1 and CDR2 (MGHRA, YSYEKL) derive from the germline V gene. Details on this clone: Its antigen is not yet known. No much larger clonotype is one base removed from it; base qualities were not supplied.

Each collaborating institution followed its own protocols to collect whole blood in K2EDTA tubes. For TCRbeta analysis, collaborators shipped samples in one of three forms: frozen whole blood, isolated PBMCs, or DNA extracted from either of those sample types. TCRbeta CDR3 regions were amplified from genomic DNA by means of the immunoSEQ Assay, a bias-controlled multiplex PCR. The study's own analysis went as follows. The number of nucleated cells in each sample was estimated by amplification of reference gene primers within the assay. Sequence reads were collapsed and filtered to measure the absolute abundance of every unique TCRbeta CDR3 rearrangement. Productive Simpson clonality was computed per sample as the square root of Simpson's diversity index over productive rearrangements. Imported from immuneACCESS, the table was reduced by TCRdb to in-frame sequences with V and J called. These copies leave out some clones; in studies compared against another copy, an unresolved V gene accounts for under half, and the cause of the remainder is not known. V, J and clone size are those of that table, while D and trimming were read from the DNA. Recorded for this sample are about 150,000 clones; nearly 80% of them occurred a single time. The leading ten clones occupy under 2% of the sample.

The chain is assembled from TRBV4-1 and TRBJ2-5, with 10 middle bases fitting TRBD1. Input material: peripheral blood. The clonotype comes from a man aged 80 or over with acute or convalescent COVID-19. Here is the DNA: TGCGCCAGCAGCCAGGGGACAGGGGCCTTCGGAAGCCAAGAGACCCAGTACTTC. Translated, this is CASSQGTGAFGSQETQYF.